This T cell receptor beta chain originates from a study of T cells after yellow fever vaccination. The study, taken as a whole, reports: Few clonotypes appeared in both CD4 and CD8 compartments. On re-exposure, the response was weaker but peaked faster, at day 5 versus 15. Subsequent booster samples again held most clones from primary vaccination (96% CD4, 85% to 90% CD8).

Worth noting for this clonotype: Its antigen is still unknown.

TCRdb fed the 5' RACE reads into MiXCR, producing one record per CDR3 protein. The sample yields more than 350,000 distinct CDR3 sequences, 9.5% to 13% seen once. The V and J ends lost 10 bases and 1 base respectively, with 14 bases between them. Germline values: CDR1 SGHTA, CDR2 FQGNSA. This CDR3 has 14 residues. The specimen was PBMCs, collected on the day of the first yellow fever vaccination. V and J are TRBV7-2 and TRBJ1-3; TRBD1 is a possible D gene (6 bases). The source of this sequence is a man younger than 35 who received the YFV17D yellow fever vaccine. The CDR3 loop is CANGGPGSGNTIYF. The DNA for the CDR3 is TGTGCCAACGGGGGGCCTGGGTCTGGAAACACCATATATTTT.